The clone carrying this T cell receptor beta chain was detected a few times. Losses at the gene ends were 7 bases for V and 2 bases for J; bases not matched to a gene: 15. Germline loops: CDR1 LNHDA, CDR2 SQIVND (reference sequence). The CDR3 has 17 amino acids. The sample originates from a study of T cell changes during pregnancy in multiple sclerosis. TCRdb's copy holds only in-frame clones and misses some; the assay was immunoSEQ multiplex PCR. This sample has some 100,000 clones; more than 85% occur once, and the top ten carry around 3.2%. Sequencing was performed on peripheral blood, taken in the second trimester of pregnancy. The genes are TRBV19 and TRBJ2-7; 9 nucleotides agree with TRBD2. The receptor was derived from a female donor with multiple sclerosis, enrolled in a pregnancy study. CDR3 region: CASTNLPGASGAYEQYF. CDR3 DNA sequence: TGTGCCAGTACCAACCTCCCAGGGGCTAGCGGGGCCTACGAGCAGTACTTC.